This TCR beta chain was documented in a study of identical twins. Findings and caveats of the study: Beta clonotypes that were abundant in cord blood contained fewer insertions, a pattern absent from memory repertoires. There is a chance that invariant MAIT and iNKT cells partially muddied zero-insertion analyses.

TCRdb reprocessed the 5' RACE reads via MiXCR and lists one record per CDR3 protein. The table includes roughly 630,000 distinct CDR3 sequences, about 7% detected once. In this sample, this clonotype turned up a few times. The antigen remains unidentified. A junction boundary mismatches the germline segment, possibly from a read error. This CDR3 is built from 17 residues. CDR1 LNHDA and CDR2 SQIVND come from the germline V gene (reference sequence). These data were also reused for a study on yellow fever vaccine responses in identical twins.

V and J are TRBV19 and TRBJ2-2, with 8 bases matching TRBD1. The sequence came from a woman aged 18 to 35 in good health. The sample consisted of PBMCs. CDR3 nucleotide sequence: TGTGCCAGTAGCATAGTCTTCGGGACAGGATACACCGGGGAGCTGTTTTTT. Its protein is CASSIVFGTGYTGELFF. Complete variable domain (other parts from reference TRBV19 and TRBJ2-2): DGGITQSPKYLFRKEGQNVTLSCEQNLNHDAMYWYRQDPGQGLRLIYYSQIVNDFQKGDIAEGYSVSREKKESFPLTVTSAQKNPTAFYLCASSIVFGTGYTGELFFGEGSRLTVL.